Below, 29 T cell receptor beta chains from the same sample are listed, as sequenced in a study of PD-L1 blockade in urothelial cancer. This table comes from immunoSEQ multiplex PCR, and its TCRdb copy is limited to in-frame clones, with some not included. The repertoire has 50,000 or so clones, approximately 77% of them found once; the top ten carry about 3.6%. The sequences come from PBMCs, collected around atezolizumab (anti-PD-L1) treatment. The receptors derive from a man in his 70s with urothelial cancer.

V usage is TRBV15 and J usage is TRBJ1-1; 9 bases align to TRBD1. This CDR3 contains 15 residues. CDR1 LNHNV and CDR2 YYDKDF come from the germline V gene (reference sequence). Trimming removed 2 bases from V and 3 bases from J; junction bases left unmatched: 4. The CDR3 sequence: CATSRTTGGDTEAFF. CDR3 bases: TGTGCCACCAGCAGAACGACAGGGGGGGACACTGAAGCTTTCTTT.

The rearrangement joins TRBV5-1 to TRBJ2-1; no reliable D call. Germline assignment: CDR1 SGHRS and CDR2 YFSETQ. Deletions cut 0 bases from V and 2 bases from J, with 9 bases between. This CDR3 comprises 15 residues. The CDR3 reads CASSLAQAPYNEQFF. The CDR3 DNA reads as TGCGCCAGCAGCTTGGCCCAGGCCCCCTACAATGAGCAGTTCTTC.

This clone occurred a few times. The V and J genes are TRBV7-9 and TRBJ1-5; 10 bases are a match to TRBD1. The trim removed 4 bases at V and 6 bases at J, leaving 9 bases unmatched. This CDR3 spans 16 amino acids. CDR1 is SEHNR and CDR2 is FQNEAQ in the germline V gene (reference sequence). The CDR3 loop is CASSYCRDRGCQPQHF. The CDR3 nucleotides read TGTGCCAGCAGCTACTGCCGGGACAGGGGATGTCAGCCCCAGCATTTT.

The V call is TRBV11-2, the J call TRBJ2-1, with D maybe TRBD2 (6 bases). V was pared by 3 bases and J by 0 bases, with 12 bases between. CDR3 length: 16 residues. Germline CDR1 SGHAT, CDR2 FQNNGV. The CDR3 coding sequence is TGTGCCAGCAGCTTGCTAGCGATTAGCTCCTACAATGAGCAGTTCTTC. Protein sequence: CASSLLAISSYNEQFF.

The genes are TRBV18 and TRBJ1-2; TRBD1 agrees at 9 bases. CDR1 is KGHSH and CDR2 is LQKENI in the germline V gene. The CDR3 runs 16 residues. V shed 3 bases and J 1 base; nucleotides not matched to a gene: 6. CDR3 sequence reads: CASSPFGTGNNYGYTF. The CDR3 nucleotides read TGTGCCAGCTCACCTTTCGGGACAGGGAATAACTATGGCTACACCTTC.

The chain is built from TRBV28 and TRBJ2-1; 10 nucleotides agree with TRBD1. CDR3 size: 14 residues. Trimming at V came to 5 bases and at J to 9 bases, leaving 7 bases not matched to a gene. The V gene's germline CDR1 is MDHEN and CDR2 SYDVKM. Here the CDR3 DNA reads TGTGCCAGCAGTCTGACAGGGGGCCTCGGTGAGCAGTTCTTC. Protein: CASSLTGGLGEQFF.

The CDR3, as DNA: TGCGCCAGCAGCTTGGGGACCCAGGGGAATCAGCCCCAGCATTTT. It translates to CASSLGTQGNQPQHF. This chain uses TRBV5-1 with TRBJ1-5; TRBD1 is a possible D gene (6 bases). V shed 0 bases and J shed 4 bases, with 11 bases lying between them. The CDR3 loop spans 15 amino acids. Germline CDR1 is SGHRS and CDR2 is YFSETQ.

The chain couples TRBV30 to TRBJ2-6; D gene uncertain. Germline CDR1 is GTSNPN and CDR2 is SVGIG (reference sequence). Trimming took 4 bases from V and 0 from J, leaving 16 bases between them. The CDR3 is made up of 17 amino acids. This chain's CDR3 is CAWKRGSGASGANVLTF. CDR3 nucleotide sequence: TGTGCCTGGAAACGCGGTTCCGGCGCCTCTGGGGCCAACGTCCTGACTTTC.

The rearrangement links TRBV19 to TRBJ2-5; 8 bases are shared with TRBD1. Trimming at V came to 4 bases and at J to 4 bases, leaving 2 bases not matched to a gene. The CDR3 spans 13 residues. CDR1 and CDR2 from the germline V gene are LNHDA and SQIVND (reference sequence). CDR3 residues: CASSTTGAETQYF. The CDR3 coding sequence is TGTGCCAGTAGTACGACAGGGGCAGAGACCCAGTACTTC.

This clone was detected only once. The chain combines TRBV6-1 with TRBJ2-2; a possible D gene is TRBD2 (6 bases). This CDR3 comprises 14 residues. Germline CDR1 and CDR2: MNHNS and SASEGT. Trimming took 5 bases from V and 8 from J, leaving 15 bases between them. The CDR3, as DNA: TGTGCCAGCAGTAGCGGGCGGCGAGCAGGGGAGCTGTTTTTT. It is translated as CASSSGRRAGELFF.

V gene TRBV5-8 combines with J gene TRBJ2-3; D may be TRBD1 (5 bases). The CDR3 loop spans 14 amino acids. Per the germline V gene, CDR1 is SGHTS and CDR2 is YDEGEE. Between the trimmed V and J ends, which lost 6 bases and 0 bases, there was a span of 11 bases. The CDR3 sequence: CASTQGLSTDTQYF. The CDR3 coding sequence is TGTGCCAGCACCCAGGGTCTTAGCACAGATACGCAGTATTTT.

The CDR3 coding sequence is TGTGCCAGCAGCCCACCTGACTACGTATCTGAAGCTTTCTTT. It specifies CASSPPDYVSEAFF. The chain has TRBV7-2 and TRBJ1-1; no firm D call. This CDR3 region has 14 residues. Germline-derived CDR1 and CDR2 are SGHTA and FQGNSA. V was trimmed by 5 bases and J by 6 bases, leaving 16 bases between them.

The chain couples TRBV6-6 to TRBJ2-2; no firm D call. This CDR3 contains 13 residues. The germline V gene has CDR1 MNHNY and CDR2 SVGAGI (reference sequence). V shed 2 bases and J shed 4 bases, with 5 bases lying between them. CDR3 residues: CASSYASTGELFF. The CDR3 DNA follows: TGTGCCAGCAGTTACGCGAGCACCGGGGAGCTGTTTTTT.

The rearrangement joins TRBV28 to TRBJ1-2; D unclear. The V end was cut by 6 bases, the J end by 1 base, with 12 bases between. CDR3 size: 14 residues. Looked up from germline, CDR1 is MDHEN and CDR2 is SYDVKM. The CDR3 bases are TGTGCCAGCAGCGATTACCCGGTTAACTATGGCTACACCTTC. Residues: CASSDYPVNYGYTF.

The chain is built from TRBV4-3 and TRBJ2-7; D perhaps matches TRBD1 (6 bases). This CDR3 region has 15 residues. The germline V gene encodes CDR1 LGHNA and CDR2 YSLEER. The V gene lost 3 bases and the J gene lost 7 bases, with 19 bases spanning the gap. The CDR3 spells CASSHLAGAQWEQYF. CDR3 coding DNA: TGCGCCAGCAGCCATTTAGCAGGGGCTCAGTGGGAGCAGTACTTC.

The gene calls are TRBV28 and TRBJ2-7; 8 bases fit TRBD2. After removal of 3 bases from V and 3 bases from J, the junction contained 7 bases not matched to a gene. The CDR3 extends over 15 amino acids. From germline, CDR1 is MDHEN and CDR2 SYDVKM. CDR3 in DNA: TGTGCCAGCAGTTTGAGGGTAGCGGGACTCTACGAGCAGTACTTC. This sequence encodes CASSLRVAGLYEQYF.

This chain connects TRBV7-2 to TRBJ2-5, with 10 bases that match TRBD2. Germline V lookup: CDR1 SGHTA, CDR2 FQGNSA. The CDR3 runs to 17 residues. V lost 3 bases and J lost 4; bases outside the gene matches: 11. This CDR3 is CASSFPSGGRISETQYF. CDR3 nucleotides: TGTGCCAGCAGCTTCCCTAGCGGGGGCCGTATCTCAGAGACCCAGTACTTC.

This rearrangement joins TRBV14 to TRBJ1-2; 10 nucleotides line up with TRBD1. Trimming removed 5 bases from V and 7 bases from J; junction bases left unmatched: 4. Germline assignment: CDR1 SGHDN and CDR2 FVKESK. The CDR3 is 13 amino acids. CDR3 sequence (DNA): TGTGCCAGCAGCGACGGACAGGGGGTTGGCTACACCTTC. The encoded protein is CASSDGQGVGYTF.

The chain couples TRBV6-1 to TRBJ2-1; 8 nucleotides line up with TRBD2. Trimming took 10 bases from V and 10 from J; bases not matched to a gene: 18. The germline CDR1 and CDR2 sequences are MNHNS and SASEGT. This CDR3 is 15 amino acids long. Here the CDR3 DNA reads TGTGCCACCACCTCTACCGCGGGGGGCCCGTCGGAGCAGTTCTTC. Translated: CATTSTAGGPSEQFF.

This rearrangement joins TRBV5-1 to TRBJ1-1; D gene ambiguous. Trimming took 0 bases from V and 2 from J, leaving 11 bases between them. Looked up from germline, CDR1 is SGHRS and CDR2 is YFSETQ. This CDR3 has 15 amino acids. This chain's CDR3 is CASSLDSTINTEAFF. Written as DNA, the CDR3 is TGCGCCAGCAGCTTGGATAGCACTATTAACACTGAAGCTTTCTTT.

The rearrangement links TRBV11-3 to TRBJ2-3; perhaps TRBD2 as D (5 bases). The V gene lost 0 bases and the J gene lost 2 bases, with 6 bases spanning the gap. In germline, CDR1 is SGHNT, CDR2 YENEEA. The CDR3 covers 14 residues. CDR3 bases: TGTGCCAGCAGCTTAGAAGCGGCCACAGATACGCAGTATTTT. The encoded protein is CASSLEAATDTQYF.

In its sample, this clone ranks as medium-sized. This chain links TRBV5-1 with TRBJ2-3, with 9 bases that match TRBD2. The CDR3 extends over 17 amino acids. Germline lookup yields CDR1 SGHRS and CDR2 YFSETQ. The J segment lost 6 bases and the V segment lost 0 bases, leaving 11 bases of the junction unmatched. This chain's CDR3 is CASSLAASGTLQDTQYF. DNA of the CDR3: TGCGCCAGCAGCTTGGCGGCTAGCGGGACCCTGCAGGATACGCAGTATTTT.

V gene TRBV19 combines with J gene TRBJ1-4, with TRBD1 matching 7 bases. V dropped 5 bases and J dropped 5; count of bases not matched to a gene: 14. Germline V CDR1 and CDR2: LNHDA, SQIVND (reference sequence). There are 17 residues in the CDR3. CDR3 residues: CASSYRDSSWENEKLFF. Here the CDR3 DNA reads TGTGCCAGTAGTTACCGGGACAGTTCGTGGGAAAATGAAAAACTGTTTTTT.

The V and J genes are TRBV7-2 and TRBJ1-1; 7 bases align to TRBD1. Germline V gene lookup returns CDR1 SGHTA and CDR2 FQGNSA. This CDR3 spans 14 amino acids. Trimming took 5 bases from V and 2 from J; bases not matched to a gene: 5. CDR3 loop: CASSQDRLNTEAFF. The CDR3 DNA sequence: TGTGCCAGCAGCCAGGACAGGCTTAACACTGAAGCTTTCTTT.

The chain links TRBV5-1 to TRBJ2-7, with 10 nucleotides matching TRBD1. The V gene end was trimmed by 6 bases and the J gene end by 4 bases; junction bases not matched to a gene: 4. This CDR3 has 13 amino acids. Germline V gene lookup returns CDR1 SGHRS and CDR2 YFSETQ. The CDR3 bases are TGCGCCAGCATCCGGGACAGGGGTTACGAGCAGTACTTC. This gives the protein CASIRDRGYEQYF.

The V call is TRBV4-3, the J call TRBJ1-4, with D perhaps TRBD1 (5 bases). V was trimmed by 3 bases and J by 8 bases, leaving 13 bases between them. The germline gives CDR1 LGHNA, CDR2 YSLEER. The CDR3 covers 14 residues. The CDR3 loop reads CASSQWGGEEKLFF. The DNA of the CDR3 is TGCGCCAGCAGCCAGTGGGGCGGGGAAGAAAAACTGTTTTTT.

This chain links TRBV5-6 with TRBJ2-5, with TRBD1 as a possible D gene (6 bases). Trimming left V 5 bases short and J 5 bases short, with 13 bases between. CDR3 length: 13 amino acids. Germline assignment: CDR1 SGHDT and CDR2 YYEEEE. The CDR3 sequence: CASSPGGRETQYF. The CDR3 DNA follows: TGTGCCAGCAGTCCTGGGGGCCGGGAGACCCAGTACTTC.

This clone was observed a handful of times. J is TRBJ2-7 and V is TRBV20-1, with no clear D. The V and J ends lost 6 bases and 7 bases respectively, with 13 bases between them. Germline V gene lookup returns CDR1 DFQATT and CDR2 SNEGSKA (reference sequence). The CDR3 extends over 11 amino acids. This CDR3 reads CSALRGREQYF. The CDR3 DNA reads as TGCAGTGCGCTTAGAGGAAGGGAGCAGTACTTC.

The V gene is TRBV7-7, the J gene TRBJ2-5; 7 positions match TRBD1. With V trimmed by 4 bases and J by 8 bases, 7 bases remained unmatched. The CDR3 length is 13 residues. Germline V lookup: CDR1 SSHAT, CDR2 FNYEAQ (reference sequence). The chain's CDR3 is CASSSDRLETQYF. Written as DNA, the CDR3 is TGTGCCAGCAGCTCGGACAGGCTTGAAACCCAGTACTTC.